This TCR beta chain was sequenced in a study of cytomegalovirus exposure and HLA in healthy donors. The PCR contained 60 Vbeta and 13 Jbeta primers. TCRdb's copy holds only in-frame clones and misses some; the assay was immunoSEQ multiplex PCR. The table records 150,000 to 200,000 clones, about 81% of them present only once. This CDR3 has 13 residues. Germline V gene lookup returns CDR1 SGHRS and CDR2 YFSETQ. Trimming stripped 4 bases from V and 9 bases from J, with 17 bases between. This receptor was taken from a woman aged 18-29 years in good health and CMV-seropositive. This chain connects TRBV5-1 to TRBJ2-7; tentatively, D is TRBD1 (5 bases). The sequenced sample was PBMCs. CDR3 in DNA: TGCGCCAGCAGCGGGGCCCAACCCGGCCGGCAGTACTTC. The encoded protein is CASSGAQPGRQYF.